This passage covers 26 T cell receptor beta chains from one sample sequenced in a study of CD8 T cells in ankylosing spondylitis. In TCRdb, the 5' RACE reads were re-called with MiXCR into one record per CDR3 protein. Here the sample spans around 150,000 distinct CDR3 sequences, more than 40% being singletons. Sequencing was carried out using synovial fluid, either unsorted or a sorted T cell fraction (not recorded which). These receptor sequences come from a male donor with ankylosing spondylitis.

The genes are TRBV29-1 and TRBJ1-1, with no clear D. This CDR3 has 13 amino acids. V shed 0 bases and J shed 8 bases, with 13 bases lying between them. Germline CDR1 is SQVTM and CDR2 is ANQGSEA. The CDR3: CSVEDLRRTEAFF. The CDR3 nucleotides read TGCAGCGTTGAAGATCTTCGGAGGACGGAAGCTTTCTTT.

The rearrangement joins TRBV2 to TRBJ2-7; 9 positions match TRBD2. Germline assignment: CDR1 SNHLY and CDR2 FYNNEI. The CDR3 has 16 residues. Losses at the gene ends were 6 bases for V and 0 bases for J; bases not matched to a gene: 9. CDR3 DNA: TGTGCCAGCAGAGCAATAGCGGGAGTGACCTCCTACGAGCAGTACTTC. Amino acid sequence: CASRAIAGVTSYEQYF.

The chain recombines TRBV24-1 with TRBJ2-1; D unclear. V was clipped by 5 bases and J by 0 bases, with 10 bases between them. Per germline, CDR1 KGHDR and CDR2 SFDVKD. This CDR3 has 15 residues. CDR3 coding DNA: TGTGCCACCAGTGGGGTGCCCAGCTCCTACAATGAGCAGTTCTTC. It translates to CATSGVPSSYNEQFF.

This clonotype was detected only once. The DNA for the CDR3 is TGCAGTGCTAGCAACCGGGACTACCATCCCGGGGAGCTGTTTTTT. Its protein is CSASNRDYHPGELFF. V is TRBV20-1 and J is TRBJ2-2; 7 bases map to TRBD2. This CDR3 has 15 residues. Trimming took 3 bases from V and 6 from J; bases not matched to a gene: 10. The germline V gene has CDR1 DFQATT and CDR2 SNEGSKA (reference sequence).

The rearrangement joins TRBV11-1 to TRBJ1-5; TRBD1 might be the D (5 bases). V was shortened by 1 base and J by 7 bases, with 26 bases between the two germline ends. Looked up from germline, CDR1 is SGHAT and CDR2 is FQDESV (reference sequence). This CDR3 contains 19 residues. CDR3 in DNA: TGTGCCAGCAGCTTAGTTCCGGCGGGTAGGACATTGGGTGGACAGCCCCAGCATTTT. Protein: CASSLVPAGRTLGGQPQHF.

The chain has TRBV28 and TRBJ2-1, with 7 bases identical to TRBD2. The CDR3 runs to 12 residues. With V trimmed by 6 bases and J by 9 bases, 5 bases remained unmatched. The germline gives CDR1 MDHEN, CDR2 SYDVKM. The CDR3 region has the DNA TGTGCCAGCAGCTGGACTAGGCGTGAGCAGTTCTTC. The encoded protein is CASSWTRREQFF.

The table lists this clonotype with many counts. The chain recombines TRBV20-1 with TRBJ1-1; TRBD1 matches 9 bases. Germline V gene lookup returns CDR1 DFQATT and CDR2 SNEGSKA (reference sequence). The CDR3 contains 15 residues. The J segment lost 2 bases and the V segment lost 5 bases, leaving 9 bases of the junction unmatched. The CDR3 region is CSAGGTGFSNTEAFF. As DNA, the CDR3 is TGCAGTGCTGGGGGGACAGGGTTTTCCAACACTGAAGCTTTCTTT.

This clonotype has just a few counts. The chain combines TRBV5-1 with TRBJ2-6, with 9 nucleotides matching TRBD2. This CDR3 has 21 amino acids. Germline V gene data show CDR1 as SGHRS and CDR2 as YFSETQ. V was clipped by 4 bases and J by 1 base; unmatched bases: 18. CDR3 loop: CASSLNGGGGSYFSGANVLTF. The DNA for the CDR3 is TGCGCCAGCAGCCTCAACGGCGGGGGGGGGAGTTACTTTTCTGGGGCCAACGTCCTGACTTTC.

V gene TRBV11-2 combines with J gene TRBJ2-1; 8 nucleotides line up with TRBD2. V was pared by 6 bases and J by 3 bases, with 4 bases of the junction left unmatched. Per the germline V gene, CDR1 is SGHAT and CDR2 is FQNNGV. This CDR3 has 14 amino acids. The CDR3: CASRASGGYNEQFF. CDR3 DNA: TGTGCCAGCAGGGCCAGCGGGGGCTACAATGAGCAGTTCTTC.

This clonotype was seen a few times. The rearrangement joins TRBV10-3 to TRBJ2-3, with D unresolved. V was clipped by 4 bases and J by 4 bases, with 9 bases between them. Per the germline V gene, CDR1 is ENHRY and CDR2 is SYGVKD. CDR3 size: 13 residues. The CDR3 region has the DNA TGTGCCATCAGTGCTCAGTCCCCAGATACGCAGTATTTT. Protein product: CAISAQSPDTQYF.

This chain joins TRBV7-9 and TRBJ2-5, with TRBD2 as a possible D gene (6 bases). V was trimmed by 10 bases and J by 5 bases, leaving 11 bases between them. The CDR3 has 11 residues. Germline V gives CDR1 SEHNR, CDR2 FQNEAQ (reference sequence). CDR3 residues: CATPAGETQYF. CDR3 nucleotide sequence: TGTGCCACCCCGGCGGGGGAGACCCAGTACTTC. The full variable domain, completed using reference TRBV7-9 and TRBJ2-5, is DTGVSQNPRHKITKRGQNVTFRCDPISEHNRLYWYRQTLGQGPEFLTYFQNEAQLEKSRLLSDRFSAERPKGSFSTLEIQRTEQGDSAMYLCATPAGETQYFGPGTRLLVL.

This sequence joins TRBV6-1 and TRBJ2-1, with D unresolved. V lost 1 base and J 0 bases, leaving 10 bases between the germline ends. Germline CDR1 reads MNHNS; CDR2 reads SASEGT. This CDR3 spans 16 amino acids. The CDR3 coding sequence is TGTGCCAGCAGTGAAGGTCTGACGAGCTCCTACAATGAGCAGTTCTTC. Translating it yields CASSEGLTSSYNEQFF.

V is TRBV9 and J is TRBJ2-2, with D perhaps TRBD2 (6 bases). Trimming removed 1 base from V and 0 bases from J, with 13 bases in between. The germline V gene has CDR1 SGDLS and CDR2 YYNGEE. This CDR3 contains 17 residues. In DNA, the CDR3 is TGTGCCAGCAGCGTATCGCGGGACCAACCGAACACCGGGGAGCTGTTTTTT. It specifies CASSVSRDQPNTGELFF.

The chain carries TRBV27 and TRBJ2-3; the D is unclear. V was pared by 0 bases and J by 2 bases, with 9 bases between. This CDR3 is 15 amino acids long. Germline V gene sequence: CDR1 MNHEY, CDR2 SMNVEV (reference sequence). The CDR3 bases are TGTGCCAGCAGTTTATCTGACGGCCCCACAGATACGCAGTATTTT. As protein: CASSLSDGPTDTQYF.

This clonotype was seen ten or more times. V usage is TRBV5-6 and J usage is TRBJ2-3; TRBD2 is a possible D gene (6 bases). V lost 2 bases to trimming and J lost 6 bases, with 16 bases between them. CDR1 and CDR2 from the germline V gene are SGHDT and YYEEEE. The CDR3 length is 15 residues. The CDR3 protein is CASSLSPAGADTQYF. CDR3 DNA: TGTGCCAGCAGCTTATCCCCAGCGGGTGCTGATACGCAGTATTTT.

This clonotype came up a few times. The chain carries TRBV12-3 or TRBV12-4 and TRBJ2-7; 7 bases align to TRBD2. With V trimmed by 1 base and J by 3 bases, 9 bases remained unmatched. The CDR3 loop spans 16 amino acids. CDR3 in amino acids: CASSLVSGEGFYEQYF. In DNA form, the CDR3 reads TGTGCCAGCAGTTTAGTGTCGGGGGAGGGATTCTACGAGCAGTACTTC.

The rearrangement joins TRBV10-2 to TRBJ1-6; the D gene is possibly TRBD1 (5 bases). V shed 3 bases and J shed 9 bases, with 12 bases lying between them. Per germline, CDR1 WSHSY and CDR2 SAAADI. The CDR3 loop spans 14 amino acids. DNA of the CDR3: TGCGCCAGCAGTGATCCAGGGTCCTCTTCACCCCTCCACTTT. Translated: CASSDPGSSSPLHF.

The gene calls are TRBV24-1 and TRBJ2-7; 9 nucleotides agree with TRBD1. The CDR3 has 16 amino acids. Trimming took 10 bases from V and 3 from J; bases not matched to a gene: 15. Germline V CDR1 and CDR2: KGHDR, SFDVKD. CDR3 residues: CATDQSEGQGYYEQYF. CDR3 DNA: TGTGCCACAGACCAGTCCGAGGGACAGGGCTACTACGAGCAGTACTTC.

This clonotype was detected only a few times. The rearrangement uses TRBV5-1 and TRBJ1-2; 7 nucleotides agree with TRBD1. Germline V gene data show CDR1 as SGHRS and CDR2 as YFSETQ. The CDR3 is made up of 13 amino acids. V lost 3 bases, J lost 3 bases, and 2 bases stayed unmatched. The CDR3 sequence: CASSWTGYYGYTF. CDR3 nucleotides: TGCGCCAGCAGCTGGACAGGCTACTATGGCTACACCTTC.

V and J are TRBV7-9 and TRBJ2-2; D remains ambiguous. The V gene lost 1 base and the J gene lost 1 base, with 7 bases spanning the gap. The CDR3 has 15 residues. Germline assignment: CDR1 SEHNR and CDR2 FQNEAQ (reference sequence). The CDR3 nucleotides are TGTGCCAGCAGCTTAGTAGGGTGGAACACCGGGGAGCTGTTTTTT. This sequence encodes CASSLVGWNTGELFF.

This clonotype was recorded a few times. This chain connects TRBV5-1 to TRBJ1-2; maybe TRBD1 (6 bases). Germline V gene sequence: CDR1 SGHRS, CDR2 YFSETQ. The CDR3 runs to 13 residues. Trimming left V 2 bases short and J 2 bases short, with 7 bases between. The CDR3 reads CASSFTGNYGYTF. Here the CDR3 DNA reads TGCGCCAGCAGCTTTACAGGGAACTATGGCTACACCTTC.

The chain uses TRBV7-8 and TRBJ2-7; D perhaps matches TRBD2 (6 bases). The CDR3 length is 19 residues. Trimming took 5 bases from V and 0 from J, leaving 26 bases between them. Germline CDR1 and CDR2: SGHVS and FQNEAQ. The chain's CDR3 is CASSEIAQPWGVPSYEQYF. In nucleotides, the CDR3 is TGTGCCAGCAGCGAGATTGCACAACCGTGGGGGGTTCCCTCCTACGAGCAGTACTTC. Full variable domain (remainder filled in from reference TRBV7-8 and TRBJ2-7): GAGVSQSPRYKVAKRGQDVALRCDPISGHVSLFWYQQALGQGPEFLTYFQNEAQLDKSGLPSDRFFAERPEGSVSTLKIQRTQQEDSAVYLCASSEIAQPWGVPSYEQYFGPGTRLTVT.

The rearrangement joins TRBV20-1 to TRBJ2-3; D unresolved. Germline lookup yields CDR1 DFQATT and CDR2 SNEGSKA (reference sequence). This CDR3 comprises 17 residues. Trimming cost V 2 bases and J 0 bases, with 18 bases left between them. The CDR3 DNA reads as TGCAGTGCTAGACACCAACCGACACTAACTAGCACAGATACGCAGTATTTT. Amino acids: CSARHQPTLTSTDTQYF.

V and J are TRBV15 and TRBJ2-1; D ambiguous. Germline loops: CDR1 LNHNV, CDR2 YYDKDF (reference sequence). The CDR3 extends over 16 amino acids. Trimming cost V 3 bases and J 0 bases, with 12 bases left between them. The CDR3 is CATSSQTVSSYNEQFF. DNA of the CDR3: TGTGCCACCAGCAGCCAGACTGTCAGCTCCTACAATGAGCAGTTCTTC.

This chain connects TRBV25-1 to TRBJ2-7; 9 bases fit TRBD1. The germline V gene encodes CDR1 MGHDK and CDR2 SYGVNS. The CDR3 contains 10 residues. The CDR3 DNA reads TGTGCGGGACAGGGCTACGAGCAGTACTTC. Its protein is CAGQGYEQYF.

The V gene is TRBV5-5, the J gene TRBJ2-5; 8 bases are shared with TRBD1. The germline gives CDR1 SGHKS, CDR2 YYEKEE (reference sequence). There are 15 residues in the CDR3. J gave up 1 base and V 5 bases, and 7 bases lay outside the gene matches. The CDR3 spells CASRKDRGGQETQYF. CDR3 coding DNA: TGTGCCAGCAGGAAAGACAGGGGAGGCCAAGAGACCCAGTACTTC.